This T cell receptor (beta chain) was sequenced in a study of CD8+CD57+ T cells in acquired aplastic anemia. For the study at large: The DNA of sorted CD4+ and CD8+ cells averaged around 3 ug.

The authors sequenced patients whose flow cytometry had shown CD8+CD57+ cell expansion. The germline gives CDR1 SGHTA, CDR2 FQGTGA. Trimming took 5 bases from V and 2 from J, leaving 9 bases between them. The CDR3 spans 13 residues. Using genomic DNA as the template, TCR beta VDJ and CDR3 profiling was carried out. In TCRdb, the reads were re-called with MiXCR into one record per CDR3 protein. Of about 200,000 distinct CDR3 sequences in the sample, 50% to 70% were seen once. The origin of this receptor is a human donor with aplastic anemia. The sample consisted of sorted CD4+, CD8+, or CD8+CD57+ T cells (not recorded which) from PBMCs. The chain uses TRBV7-3 and TRBJ2-5; D gene uncertain. The DNA for the CDR3 is TGTGCCAGCAGCGTCACTGGGCAAGAGACCCAGTACTTC. This sequence encodes CASSVTGQETQYF.